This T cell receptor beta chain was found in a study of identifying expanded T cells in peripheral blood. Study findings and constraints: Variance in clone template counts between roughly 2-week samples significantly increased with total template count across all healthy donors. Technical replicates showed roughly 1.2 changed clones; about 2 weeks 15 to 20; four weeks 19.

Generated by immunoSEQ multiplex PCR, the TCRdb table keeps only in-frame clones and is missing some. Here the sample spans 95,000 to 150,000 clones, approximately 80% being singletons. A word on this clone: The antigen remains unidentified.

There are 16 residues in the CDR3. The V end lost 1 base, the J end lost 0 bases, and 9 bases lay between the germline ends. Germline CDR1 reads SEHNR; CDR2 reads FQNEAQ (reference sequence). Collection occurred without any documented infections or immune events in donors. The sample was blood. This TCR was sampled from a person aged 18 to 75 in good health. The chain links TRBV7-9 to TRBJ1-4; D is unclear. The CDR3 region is CASSLGILTTNEKLFF. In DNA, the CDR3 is TGTGCCAGCAGCTTAGGGATATTAACAACTAATGAAAAACTGTTTTTT. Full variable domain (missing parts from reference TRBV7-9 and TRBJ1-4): DTGVSQNPRHKITKRGQNVTFRCDPISEHNRLYWYRQTLGQGPEFLTYFQNEAQLEKSRLLSDRFSAERPKGSFSTLEIQRTEQGDSAMYLCASSLGILTTNEKLFFGSGTQLSVL.